What follows are 14 T cell receptor beta chains derived from one specimen sequenced in a study of cytomegalovirus exposure and HLA in healthy donors. The study ran its PCR with 60 Vbeta and 13 Jbeta primers. Sequencing was performed with immunoSEQ multiplex PCR; in TCRdb, only in-frame clones are kept and a portion is missing. Altogether about 210,000 clones are present, 60% to 80% being singletons, with the ten largest covering approximately 1.8%. Input material: PBMCs. These receptor sequences come from a male donor in good health and CMV-seronegative.

The V gene is TRBV11-3, the J gene TRBJ2-1, with TRBD2 identical over 8 bases. V lost 5 bases, J lost 5 bases, and 5 bases stayed unmatched. Germline CDR1 is SGHNT and CDR2 is YENEEA. The CDR3 is 14 residues long. CDR3 amino acids: CASSQTSVHNEQFF. In DNA, the CDR3 is TGTGCCAGCAGCCAGACTAGCGTCCACAATGAGCAGTTCTTC.

This chain uses TRBV5-1 with TRBJ2-5; possible D gene TRBD1, 6 bases. V was pared by 4 bases and J by 2 bases, with 12 bases between. The germline V gene has CDR1 SGHRS and CDR2 YFSETQ. This CDR3 region has 14 residues. The CDR3 DNA follows: TGCGCCAGCAGCACAGGGACCTCTCAAGAGACCCAGTACTTC. This translates into CASSTGTSQETQYF.

The rearrangement joins TRBV5-1 to TRBJ1-2, with TRBD1 matching 9 bases. Germline V gene data show CDR1 as SGHRS and CDR2 as YFSETQ. CDR3 length equals 14 residues. Losses at the gene ends were 4 bases for V and 2 bases for J; bases not matched to a gene: 3. The chain's CDR3 is CASSDGQGNYGYTF. The DNA for the CDR3 is TGCGCCAGCAGCGACGGACAGGGGAACTATGGCTACACCTTC.

This clone was recorded a few times. The chain carries TRBV7-9 and TRBJ2-2; 9 bases match TRBD1. CDR3 length: 16 residues. V gave up 5 bases and J gave up 4 bases; unmatched junction bases: 8. The germline gives CDR1 SEHNR, CDR2 FQNEAQ (reference sequence). CDR3 DNA: TGTGCCAGCAGCGCGAAAGGGACAGGGCCCACCGGGGAGCTGTTTTTT. Translated: CASSAKGTGPTGELFF.

The chain links TRBV5-5 to TRBJ1-2, with a possible D match to TRBD1 (6 bases). The CDR3 covers 14 residues. Germline CDR1 and CDR2: SGHKS and YYEKEE (reference sequence). The ends were cut back, 4 bases at V and 2 bases at J, with 12 bases in the middle. CDR3 nucleotides: TGTGCCAGCAGCCCACCCAGGGGAAACTATGGCTACACCTTC. Amino acids: CASSPPRGNYGYTF.

The chain combines TRBV7-6 with TRBJ1-3, with D possibly TRBD1 on 5 matching bases. The CDR3 runs to 15 residues. Germline V CDR1 and CDR2: SGHVS, FNYEAQ. The V end lost 5 bases, the J end lost 0 bases, and 11 bases lay between the germline ends. The CDR3 DNA reads TGTGCCAGCAGCCGTGACAGCGCCTCTGGAAACACCATATATTTT. Amino acid sequence: CASSRDSASGNTIYF.

The chain recombines TRBV6-1 with TRBJ1-2; D call uncertain. Germline CDR1 is MNHNS and CDR2 is SASEGT. This CDR3 spans 12 amino acids. V was shortened by 1 base and J by 7 bases, with 7 bases between the two germline ends. Here the CDR3 reads CASSEGGGGYTF. The CDR3 coding sequence is TGTGCCAGCAGTGAAGGTGGCGGTGGCTACACCTTC.

In this sample, this clone turned up a few times. This chain uses TRBV2 with TRBJ1-6, with 10 bases lining up with TRBD1. CDR3 length: 16 amino acids. V dropped 9 bases and J dropped 14; count of bases not matched to a gene: 19. CDR1 and CDR2 from the germline V gene are SNHLY and FYNNEI. CDR3 amino acids: CARGDRGLTGGRALHF. In DNA form, the CDR3 reads TGTGCCAGGGGGGACAGGGGTTTAACCGGCGGCCGGGCCCTCCACTTT.

The rearrangement joins TRBV11-3 to TRBJ2-1, with 10 bases matching TRBD1. This CDR3 comprises 15 residues. V lost 2 bases, J lost 5 bases, and 3 bases stayed unmatched. The V gene's germline CDR1 is SGHNT and CDR2 YENEEA. CDR3 amino acids: CASSLRGTGDNEQFF. CDR3 DNA sequence: TGTGCCAGCAGCTTACGCGGGACAGGGGACAATGAGCAGTTCTTC.

The count of this clone is one. The chain uses TRBV6-5 and TRBJ2-1; D gene unclear. V was shortened by 2 bases and J by 4 bases, with 9 bases between the two germline ends. The germline V gene encodes CDR1 MNHEY and CDR2 SVGAGI. The length of the CDR3 is 14 residues. CDR3 loop: CASSYGHRYNEQFF. The DNA of the CDR3 is TGTGCCAGCAGTTACGGGCACAGATACAATGAGCAGTTCTTC.

V and J are TRBV20-1 and TRBJ2-7; TRBD2 matches at 7 bases. V lost 6 bases, J lost 7 bases, and 3 bases stayed unmatched. Germline lookup yields CDR1 DFQATT and CDR2 SNEGSKA (reference sequence). CDR3 size: 10 residues. For the CDR3, the DNA is TGCAGTGCCAGCGGGGTTGAGCAGTACTTC. Translated, it gives CSASGVEQYF.

V and J are TRBV2 and TRBJ1-2; D gene uncertain. This CDR3 comprises 15 residues. Germline CDR1 reads SNHLY; CDR2 reads FYNNEI. V was clipped by 0 bases and J by 9 bases, with 17 bases between them. The CDR3 sequence is CASSEASREFSRYTF. The CDR3 nucleotides are TGTGCCAGCAGTGAAGCATCGAGGGAATTTAGTCGCTACACCTTC.

This clone was found a few times. The rearrangement links TRBV18 to TRBJ2-7, with 9 bases lining up with TRBD2. CDR3 length: 15 residues. Per the germline V gene, CDR1 is KGHSH and CDR2 is LQKENI. V shed 3 bases and J 3 bases; nucleotides not matched to a gene: 6. CDR3 loop: CASSPPRGGGYEQYF. The CDR3 DNA is TGTGCCAGCTCACCCCCCCGCGGGGGGGGCTACGAGCAGTACTTC.

This clone has only one observation. The V and J genes are TRBV5-1 and TRBJ1-3; D may be TRBD1 (5 bases). With 1 base removed from V and 7 bases from J, the gap between germline ends came to 9 bases. CDR1 is SGHRS and CDR2 is YFSETQ in the germline V gene. The CDR3 contains 13 residues. The CDR3 DNA reads as TGCGCCAGCAGCTTGACAGGTTTTAACACCATATATTTT. Amino acids: CASSLTGFNTIYF.